This paragraph reports one T cell receptor (beta chain). These data are taken from a study of a mutant IDH1 vaccine in newly diagnosed glioma. Using immunoSEQ multiplex PCR, the repertoire was profiled, and TCRdb retains in-frame clones only, with some absent. In the table there are some 95,000 clones, just under 80% of which are singletons. This CDR3 is built from 17 residues. Germline V lookup: CDR1 LNHDA, CDR2 SQIVND (reference sequence). Trimming shortened V by 4 bases and J by 1 base, and 17 bases separated the two germline ends. Time point: baseline, week 1 (first vaccination visit). Sample treatment: pre-vaccination baseline after standard-of-care therapy.

This TCR was sampled from a man aged 35 to 55 with glioma. Sequences were derived from PBMCs, sampled from a glioma patient treated with radiotherapy, temozolomide or both. The rearrangement joins TRBV19 to TRBJ1-5, with D unresolved. CDR3 sequence reads: CASSNGGRTGSNQPQHF. In nucleotides, the CDR3 is TGTGCCAGTAGTAACGGCGGACGGACGGGGAGCAATCAGCCCCAGCATTTT.